These 2 T cell receptor beta chains came from one sample sequenced in a study of lymphopenia after photon versus proton radiotherapy. Assay used: immunoSEQ multiplex PCR; TCRdb lists only in-frame clones, some missing. This sample has 150,000 to 200,000 clones, with 75% to 90% found just once. The material was peripheral blood, obtained from a patient treated with photon-based radiotherapy. Receptors were obtained from a man aged 50 to 60 with gastric cancer.

V and J are TRBV6-6 and TRBJ1-1, with D perhaps matching TRBD1 (6 bases). Germline CDR1 reads MNHNY; CDR2 reads SVGAGI (reference sequence). The CDR3 is 12 residues long. Trimming stripped 6 bases from V and 11 bases from J, with 16 bases between. The CDR3: CASRTPEGDAFF. The CDR3 bases are TGTGCCAGCAGGACCCCCGAGGGGGACGCTTTCTTT.

The V and J genes are TRBV18 and TRBJ2-5; TRBD1 is a possible D gene (6 bases). CDR3 length: 13 amino acids. CDR1 and CDR2 (germline): KGHSH, LQKENI. The ends were cut back, 4 bases at V and 4 bases at J, with 10 bases in the middle. CDR3 DNA sequence: TGTGCCAGCTCACGGGGGCAGGGAGAGACCCAGTACTTC. Amino acids: CASSRGQGETQYF. Supplemented by reference TRBV18 and TRBJ2-5, the full variable domain reads NAGVMQNPRHLVRRRGQEARLRCSPMKGHSHVYWYRQLPEEGLKFMVYLQKENIIDESGMPKERFSAEFPKEGPSILRIQQVVRGDSAAYFCASSRGQGETQYFGPGTRLLVL.